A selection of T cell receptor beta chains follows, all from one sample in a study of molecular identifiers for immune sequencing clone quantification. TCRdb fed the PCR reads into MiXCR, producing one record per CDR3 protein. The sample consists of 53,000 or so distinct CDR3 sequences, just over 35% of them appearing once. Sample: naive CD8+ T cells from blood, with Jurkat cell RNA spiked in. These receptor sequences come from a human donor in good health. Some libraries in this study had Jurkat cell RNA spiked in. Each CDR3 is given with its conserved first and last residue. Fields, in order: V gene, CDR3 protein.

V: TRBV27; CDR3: CASSSYSDNTGELFF
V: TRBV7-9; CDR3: CASSFERQANTGELVF
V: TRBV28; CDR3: CASSPVTRVDSPLHF
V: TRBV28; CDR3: CASSSKRTASYEQYF
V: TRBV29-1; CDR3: CSARDRPINYGYTF
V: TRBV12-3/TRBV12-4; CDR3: CACRLGTGRYEQYF
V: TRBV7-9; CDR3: CASSPRPGLAGAMDEQFF
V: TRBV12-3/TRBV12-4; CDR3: CASSNQREGRRELFF
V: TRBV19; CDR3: CASSWGGGPEQYF
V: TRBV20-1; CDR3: CSASLRLSGRVTYEQYF
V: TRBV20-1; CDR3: CSARDAGRVDEKLFF
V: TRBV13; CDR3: CASSLGAGLEQYF
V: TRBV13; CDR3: CASRRAGVSTDTQYF
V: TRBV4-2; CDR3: CASSLAGVDTGELFF
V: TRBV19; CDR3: CASSIVGRREIEKQPQHF
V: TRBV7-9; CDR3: CASSLGDREQYF
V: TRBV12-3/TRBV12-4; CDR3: CASSLALLAGDTGELLF
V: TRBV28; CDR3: CASSLSELAGVIGELFF
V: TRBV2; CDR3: CASSAAGFSNQPQHF
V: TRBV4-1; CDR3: CASSHLWDLRGTDTQYF
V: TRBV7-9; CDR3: CASSSGGWGRETQYF
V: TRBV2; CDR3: CASRSGRGRTDTQYF
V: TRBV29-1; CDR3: CSVFTTDTQYF
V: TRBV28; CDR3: CASSFRPGGLYGELFF
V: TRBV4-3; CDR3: CASSPGLAGDDEQFF
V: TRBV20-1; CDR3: CSARDLGQGGTEQYF
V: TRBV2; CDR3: CASSEWRSSYEQYF
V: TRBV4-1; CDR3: CASSQDHLHSNQPQHF
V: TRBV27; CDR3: CASSPGLEYSGELFF
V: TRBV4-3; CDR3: CASSQDPGLGYGYTF
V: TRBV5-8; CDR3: CASSPGTGVTDTQYF
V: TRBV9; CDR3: CASCVDGAGNQPQHF
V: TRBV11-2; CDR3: CASSLGGNTEAFF